These T cell receptor beta chains were read from a single sample in a study of beta chain features in type 1 diabetes. Clones were read by immunoSEQ multiplex PCR, and TCRdb kept only the in-frame ones, dropping some. The sample contains roughly 250,000 clones, about a fifth of which appear only once. Material for sequencing was naive CD4+ T cells from blood. These receptors were obtained from a woman in her thirties or forties with type 1 diabetes. The CDR3 runs from the conserved cysteine through the conserved F or W. A D gene is named only where the DNA matches it firmly. Not every row has a clone size; where given, it reads once, few, many or a size class.

TRBV2,TRBJ1-3,NA,NA,CASSETVLSGNTIYF,TGTGCCAGCAGTGAAACGGTTCTCTCTGGAAACACCATATATTTT
TRBV5-1,TRBJ2-2,NA,few,CASSLAGGAGRTGELFF,TGCGCCAGCAGCTTGGCTGGAGGTGCAGGGAGGACCGGGGAGCTGTTTTTT
TRBV9,TRBJ1-1,TRBD1,NA,CASSGYRGQATEAFF,TGTGCCAGCAGCGGATACAGGGGGCAGGCCACTGAAGCTTTCTTT
TRBV4-1,TRBJ1-1,NA,NA,CASSPTGRWGTEAFF,TGCGCCAGCAGCCCGACAGGCCGGTGGGGCACTGAAGCTTTCTTT
TRBV7-9,TRBJ1-5,TRBD1,NA,CASSSRTGGPQPQHF,TGTGCCAGCAGTTCCCGGACAGGTGGCCCCCAGCCCCAGCATTTT
TRBV30,TRBJ2-3,NA,NA,CAWTGWGLTDTQYF,TGTGCCTGGACGGGGTGGGGTCTCACAGATACGCAGTATTTT
TRBV5-4,TRBJ2-1,NA,NA,CASSRGAPPDNEQFF,TGTGCCAGCAGTCGGGGGGCACCGCCTGACAATGAGCAGTTCTTC
TRBV30,TRBJ2-5,TRBD1,NA,CAWSVQGRETQYF,TGTGCCTGGAGTGTACAGGGGAGAGAGACCCAGTACTTC
TRBV9,TRBJ2-5,NA,few,CASSSTTPGRGQETQYF,TGTGCCAGCAGCTCCACCACCCCAGGGAGGGGGCAAGAGACCCAGTACTTC
TRBV29-1,TRBJ1-1,NA,NA,CSVGGQYYTEAFF,TGCAGCGTTGGTGGACAGTATTACACTGAAGCTTTCTTT
TRBV9,TRBJ2-3,TRBD2,few,CASSVGLAGADTQYF,TGTGCCAGCAGCGTTGGGCTAGCGGGAGCAGATACGCAGTATTTT
TRBV30,TRBJ1-2,TRBD1,NA,CAWGTGGGNYGYTF,TGTGCCTGGGGGACAGGGGGCGGCAACTATGGCTACACCTTC
TRBV7-9,TRBJ1-6,NA,few,CASIGQQNSPLHF,TGTGCCAGCATCGGACAGCAAAATTCACCCCTCCACTTT
TRBV13,TRBJ2-6,TRBD2,few,CASSLERGGSGANVLTF,TGTGCCAGCAGCTTAGAGCGGGGAGGCTCTGGGGCCAACGTCCTGACTTTC
TRBV2,TRBJ2-5,NA,few,CASAGRETQYF,TGTGCCAGCGCGGGTCGAGAGACCCAGTACTTC
TRBV10-3,TRBJ2-1,NA,NA,CAIGGSPDNEQFF,TGTGCCATCGGGGGGAGTCCTGACAATGAGCAGTTCTTC
TRBV2,TRBJ1-5,NA,few,CASSERSAAQHF,TGTGCCAGCAGTGAGCGGTCAGCGGCCCAGCATTTT
TRBV5-1,TRBJ1-2,NA,NA,CASSLGSNYGYTF,TGCGCCAGCAGCTTGGGTTCGAACTATGGCTACACCTTC
TRBV11-2,TRBJ2-1,TRBD2,NA,CASSLQSAGEAAEQFF,TGTGCCAGCAGCTTACAATCGGCGGGAGAGGCGGCTGAGCAGTTCTTC
TRBV7-2,TRBJ2-2,TRBD2,few,CASSLRLAGGGNTGELFF,TGTGCCAGCAGCTTAAGGCTAGCGGGAGGGGGGAACACCGGGGAGCTGTTTTTT
TRBV29-1,TRBJ2-5,TRBD1,few,CSVEDRGKETQYF,TGCAGCGTTGAGGACAGGGGCAAAGAGACCCAGTACTTC
TRBV2,TRBJ1-1,NA,NA,CASSAQGLATEAFF,TGTGCCAGCAGCGCACAGGGCTTGGCCACTGAAGCTTTCTTT
TRBV7-7,TRBJ2-7,TRBD2,NA,CASSLGGLQIYEQYF,TGTGCCAGCAGCTTAGGGGGACTACAAATCTACGAGCAGTACTTC
TRBV30,TRBJ1-1,TRBD1,few,CACGTGVTEAFF,TGTGCCTGCGGGACAGGGGTAACTGAAGCTTTCTTT
TRBV15,TRBJ2-7,TRBD2,NA,CATSRGLANTYEQYF,TGTGCCACCAGCAGAGGACTAGCTAATACCTACGAGCAGTACTTC
TRBV7-9,TRBJ2-1,NA,few,CASSLDNNEQFF,TGTGCCAGCAGCCTGGACAACAATGAGCAGTTCTTC
TRBV7-8,TRBJ2-5,TRBD2,few,CASSLLQGGDETQYF,TGTGCCAGCAGCTTATTGCAGGGAGGGGATGAGACCCAGTACTTC
TRBV9,TRBJ2-7,TRBD1,NA,CASSEGQGGYEQYF,TGTGCCAGCAGCGAGGGACAGGGGGGCTACGAGCAGTACTTC
TRBV7-3,TRBJ1-1,NA,NA,CASSRQRDTEAFF,TGTGCCAGCTCGCGACAGAGAGACACTGAAGCTTTCTTT
TRBV15,TRBJ2-5,NA,NA,CATSRDGPQETQYF,TGTGCCACCAGCAGAGATGGCCCCCAAGAGACCCAGTACTTC
TRBV29-1,TRBJ2-2,NA,NA,CSVRTVPNTGELFF,TGCAGCGTTAGGACAGTCCCGAACACCGGGGAGCTGTTTTTT
TRBV11-2,TRBJ2-1,NA,NA,CASSLGEGAHNEQFF,TGTGCCAGCAGCTTAGGCGAGGGAGCCCACAATGAGCAGTTCTTC
TRBV19,TRBJ2-6,NA,few,CATHRGAGANVLTF,TGTGCCACTCATCGTGGAGCCGGGGCCAACGTCCTGACTTTC
TRBV9,TRBJ2-3,NA,NA,CASSPTTTDTQYF,TGTGCCAGCAGCCCAACAACCACAGATACGCAGTATTTT
TRBV7-2,TRBJ2-3,TRBD1,NA,CASSRDRGTDTQYF,TGTGCCAGCAGTAGGGACAGGGGGACAGATACGCAGTATTTT
TRBV18,TRBJ1-2,NA,few,CASSPTNRAGTF,TGTGCCAGCTCACCTACGAACAGGGCCGGCACCTTC
TRBV11-1,TRBJ2-3,TRBD2,few,CASSRRTSGGADTQYF,TGTGCCAGCAGCCGCCGGACTAGCGGGGGTGCAGATACGCAGTATTTT
TRBV28,TRBJ1-2,TRBD1,NA,CASRDGTGESGYTF,TGTGCCAGCAGGGACGGGACAGGGGAGAGTGGCTACACCTTC
TRBV28,TRBJ2-1,TRBD1,few,CASSLDRGNEQFF,TGTGCCAGCAGTTTGGACAGGGGGAATGAGCAGTTCTTC
TRBV7-3,TRBJ2-7,NA,few,CASSLSHAYEQYF,TGTGCCAGCAGCCTATCGCACGCCTACGAGCAGTACTTC
TRBV10-3,TRBJ2-7,NA,NA,CAISERAGMEQYF,TGTGCCATCAGTGAGCGGGCGGGAATGGAGCAGTACTTC